This T cell receptor beta chain was profiled in a study of neurological immune-mediated disorders. Many counts were recorded for this clonotype. The making of cDNA relied on 5'RACE with 10-nucleotide random UMIs. One entry per CDR3 protein, called by TCRdb with MiXCR from the 5' RACE reads. The sample yields 74,000 or so distinct CDR3 sequences, about 9.7% seen once. The CDR3 has 15 residues. Germline CDR1 reads SGHRS; CDR2 reads YFSETQ. V lost 4 bases to trimming and J lost 0 bases; unmatched junction nucleotides: 5. The V gene is TRBV5-1, the J gene TRBJ2-7; 9 bases align to TRBD2. The source material was PBMCs. This TCR was recovered from a man aged 50 to 59 in good health. CDR3 sequence (DNA): TGCGCCAGCAGCCTGTATAGCGGGAGCTCCTACGAGCAGTACTTC. Protein sequence: CASSLYSGSSYEQYF.